The sequence of this T cell receptor beta chain was determined in a study of blood T cell repertoires in COVID-19. Looking at the study overall: COVID-19 samples, acute and convalescent, were from the United States, Italy and Spain.

Per the germline V gene, CDR1 is LGHNA and CDR2 is YSLEER. The CDR3 has 17 residues. J gave up 0 bases and V 5 bases, and 6 bases lay outside the gene matches. This clone was seen only once. Original data processing: Reference gene primers were amplified, and this amplification served to estimate nucleated cell counts. Using immunoSEQ multiplex PCR, the repertoire was profiled, and TCRdb retains in-frame clones only, with some absent. V and J calls and clone size are given by that table; D and trimming were obtained from the DNA. The table includes under 200,000 clones, approximately 83% detected once.

Sequenced material: peripheral blood. The clonotype was recovered from a man in his 70s with active or convalescent COVID-19. This chain connects TRBV4-3 to TRBJ2-6; 8 bases are shared with TRBD1. CDR3 sequence: CASSERQGSSGANVLTF. In DNA form, the CDR3 reads TGCGCCAGCAGCGAAAGACAGGGGAGCTCTGGGGCCAACGTCCTGACTTTC.